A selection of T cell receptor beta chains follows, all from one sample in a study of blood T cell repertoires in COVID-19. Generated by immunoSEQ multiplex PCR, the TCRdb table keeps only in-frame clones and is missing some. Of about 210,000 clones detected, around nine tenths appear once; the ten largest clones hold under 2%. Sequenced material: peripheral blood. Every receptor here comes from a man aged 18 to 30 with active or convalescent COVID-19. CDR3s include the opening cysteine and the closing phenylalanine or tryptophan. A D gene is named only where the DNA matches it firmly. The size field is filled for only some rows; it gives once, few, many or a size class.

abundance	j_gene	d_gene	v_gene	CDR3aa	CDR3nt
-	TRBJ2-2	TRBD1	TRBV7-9	CASSLATGDPGELFF	TGTGCCAGCAGCTTAGCGACAGGGGATCCCGGGGAGCTGTTTTTT
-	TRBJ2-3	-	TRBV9	CASSVGFGGKTDTQYF	TGTGCCAGCAGCGTAGGCTTCGGGGGTAAAACAGATACGCAGTATTTT
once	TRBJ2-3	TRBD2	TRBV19	CASSNGGRTDTQYF	TGTGCCAGTAGTAATGGCGGGAGGACAGATACGCAGTATTTT
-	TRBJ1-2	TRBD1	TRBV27	CASSLSDGRDRGGYTF	TGTGCCAGCAGTTTATCGGACGGCCGGGACAGGGGTGGCTACACCTTC
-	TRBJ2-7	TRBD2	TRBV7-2	CASSFGTSSSDEQYF	TGTGCCAGCAGCTTCGGGACTAGCTCTTCAGACGAGCAGTACTTC
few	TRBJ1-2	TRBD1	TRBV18	CASSPGQGLGYTF	TGTGCCAGCTCACCGGGACAGGGACTAGGCTACACCTTC
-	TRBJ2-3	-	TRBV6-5	CASSYSGAISTDTQYF	TGTGCCAGCAGTTACTCCGGAGCAATCTCCACAGATACGCAGTATTTT
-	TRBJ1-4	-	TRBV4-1	CASSQVALNGEKLFF	TGCGCCAGCAGCCAAGTTGCCTTAAACGGTGAAAAACTGTTTTTT
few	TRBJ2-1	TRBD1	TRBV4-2	CASSTQTGPVGGSNEQFF	TGTGCCAGCAGCACTCAGACAGGGCCTGTCGGAGGTTCCAATGAGCAGTTCTTC
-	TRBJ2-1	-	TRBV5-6	CASSLPGLGTRFF	TGTGCCAGCAGTTTGCCGGGTTTGGGGACTCGGTTCTTC
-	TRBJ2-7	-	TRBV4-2	CASSQRQEGVAYEQYF	TGTGCCAGCAGCCAAAGGCAGGAGGGAGTTGCCTACGAGCAGTACTTC
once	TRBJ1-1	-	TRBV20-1	CSASRGTEAFF	TGCAGTGCTAGCCGAGGCACTGAAGCTTTCTTT
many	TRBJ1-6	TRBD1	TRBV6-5	CASSYSVDREGSPLHF	TGTGCCAGCAGTTACTCGGTGGACAGGGAGGGCTCACCCCTCCACTTT
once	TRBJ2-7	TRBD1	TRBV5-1	CASSSGQGVAYEQYF	TGCGCCAGCAGCTCGGGACAGGGAGTAGCCTACGAGCAGTACTTC
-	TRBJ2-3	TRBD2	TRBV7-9	CASSLGRFSAGGPTDTQYF	TGTGCCAGCAGCTTAGGTCGGTTTTCCGCGGGAGGGCCTACAGATACGCAGTATTTT
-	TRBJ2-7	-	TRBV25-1	CASSDDAGTYEQYF	TGTGCCAGCAGTGATGACGCGGGTACCTACGAGCAGTACTTC
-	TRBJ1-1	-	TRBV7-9	CASSLESLGTEAFF	TGTGCCAGCAGCTTAGAATCCCTAGGCACTGAAGCTTTCTTT
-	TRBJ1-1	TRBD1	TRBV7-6	CASRLGDRGVTEAFF	TGTGCCAGCAGGCTCGGGGACAGGGGGGTGACTGAAGCTTTCTTT
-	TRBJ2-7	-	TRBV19	CASSFSSGNPSYEQYF	TGTGCCAGTAGTTTCTCCTCGGGTAACCCCTCCTACGAGCAGTACTTC
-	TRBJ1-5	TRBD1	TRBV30	CAWSRDSDSNQPQHF	TGTGCCTGGAGTCGGGACAGCGATAGCAATCAGCCCCAGCATTTT
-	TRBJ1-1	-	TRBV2	CASSENVRHPNTEAFF	TGTGCCAGCAGTGAAAACGTCAGACATCCGAACACTGAAGCTTTCTTT
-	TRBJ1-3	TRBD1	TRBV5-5	CASSLEGQVASGNTIYF	TGTGCCAGCAGCTTGGAGGGACAGGTGGCCTCTGGAAACACCATATATTTT
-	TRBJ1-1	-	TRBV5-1	CASSLANRVTEAFF	TGCGCCAGCAGCTTAGCCAACAGGGTTACTGAAGCTTTCTTT
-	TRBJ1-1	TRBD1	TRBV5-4	CASSPQQGAITEAFF	TGTGCCAGCAGCCCACAACAGGGGGCGATCACTGAAGCTTTCTTT
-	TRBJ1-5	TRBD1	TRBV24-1	CATSDTGQGNGQPQHF	TGTGCCACCAGTGACACGGGACAGGGGAACGGCCAGCCCCAGCATTTT
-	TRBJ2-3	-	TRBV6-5	CASRDSLSTDTQYF	TGTGCCAGCAGAGACAGCCTTAGCACAGATACGCAGTATTTT
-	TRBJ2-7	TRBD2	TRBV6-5	CASTMASGYEQYF	TGTGCCAGCACGATGGCTAGCGGCTACGAGCAGTACTTC
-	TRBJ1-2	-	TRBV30	CAWSPAGTGGYTF	TGTGCCTGGAGTCCAGCGGGTACTGGTGGCTACACCTTC
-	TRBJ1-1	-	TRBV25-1	CASSEYSPGTEAFF	TGTGCCAGCAGTGAATACTCGCCGGGCACTGAAGCTTTCTTT
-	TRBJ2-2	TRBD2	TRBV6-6	CASRITLAGNTGELFF	TGTGCCAGCCGAATTACACTAGCGGGAAACACCGGGGAGCTGTTTTTT
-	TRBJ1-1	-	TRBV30	CAWSDRAGTEAFF	TGTGCCTGGAGTGATAGGGCAGGGACTGAAGCTTTCTTT
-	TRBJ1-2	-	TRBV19	CASSITTGGGGYTF	TGTGCCAGTAGTATAACGACAGGCGGGGGAGGCTACACCTTC
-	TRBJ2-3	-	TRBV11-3	CASSLDRAPNSTDTQYF	TGTGCCAGCAGCTTAGATCGCGCCCCTAATAGCACAGATACGCAGTATTTT
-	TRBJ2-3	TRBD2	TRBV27	CASSIGWAGGPGTDTQYF	TGTGCCAGCAGTATAGGATGGGCGGGAGGGCCAGGCACAGATACGCAGTATTTT
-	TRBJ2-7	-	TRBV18	CASSPPASGYEQYF	TGTGCCAGCTCACCACCGGCATCGGGTTACGAGCAGTACTTC
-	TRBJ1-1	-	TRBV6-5	CASSYSGRENTEAFF	TGTGCCAGCAGTTACTCTGGGCGGGAGAACACTGAAGCTTTCTTT